This T cell receptor (beta chain) came from a study of molecular identifiers for immune sequencing clone quantification. Previously described methods and listed TCR primers were employed for the bulk TCR libraries. TCRdb called the PCR reads again in MiXCR, with one record for every CDR3 protein. The table includes more than 85,000 distinct CDR3 sequences, around 30% detected once. This CDR3 is 13 amino acids long. Germline CDR1 DFQATT, CDR2 SNEGSKA (reference sequence). Findings of the study overall: A shared barcode on identical TCR molecules could lead to underestimated sizes for highly expanded clones.

About this clonotype: Its antigen remains unknown. A read error may produce the germline difference seen at one junction end.

The J gene is TRBJ1-5, the V gene TRBV20-1, with D unclear. This clonotype was sampled from a human donor in good health. Some libraries in this study had Jurkat cell RNA spiked in. Sequencing used naive CD8+ T cells from blood, with Jurkat cell RNA spiked in. Subset in this sample: FACS-sorted CD8+CD4-CCR7+CD45RA+ naive T cells. This CDR3 is CRASFRGNQPQHF. The CDR3, as DNA: TGCAGAGCTAGTTTCCGGGGCAATCAGCCCCAGCATTTT.